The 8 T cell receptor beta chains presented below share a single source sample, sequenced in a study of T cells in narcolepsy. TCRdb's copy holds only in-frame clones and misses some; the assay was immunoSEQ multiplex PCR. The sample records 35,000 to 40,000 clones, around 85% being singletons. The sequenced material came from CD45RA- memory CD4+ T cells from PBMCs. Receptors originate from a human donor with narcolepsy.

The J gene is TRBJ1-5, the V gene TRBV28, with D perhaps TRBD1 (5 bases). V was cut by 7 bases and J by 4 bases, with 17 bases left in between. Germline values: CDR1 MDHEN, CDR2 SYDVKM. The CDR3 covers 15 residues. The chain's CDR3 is CASTLSLGGNQPQHF. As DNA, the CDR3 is TGTGCCAGCACTTTGTCTCTGGGGGGTAATCAGCCCCAGCATTTT.

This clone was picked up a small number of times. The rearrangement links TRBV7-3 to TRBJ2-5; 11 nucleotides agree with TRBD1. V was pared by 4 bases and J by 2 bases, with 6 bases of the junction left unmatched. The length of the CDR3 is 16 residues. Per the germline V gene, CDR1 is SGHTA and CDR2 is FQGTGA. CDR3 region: CASSSRTGGLQETQYF. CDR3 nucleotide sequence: TGTGCCAGCAGCTCCCGGACAGGGGGCCTTCAAGAGACCCAGTACTTC.

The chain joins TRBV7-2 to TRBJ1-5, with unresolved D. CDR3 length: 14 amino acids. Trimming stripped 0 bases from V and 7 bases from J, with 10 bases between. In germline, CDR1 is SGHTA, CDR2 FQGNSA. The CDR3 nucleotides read TGTGCCAGCAGCTTAGCGGGTGTGGGACAGCCCCAGCATTTT. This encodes CASSLAGVGQPQHF.

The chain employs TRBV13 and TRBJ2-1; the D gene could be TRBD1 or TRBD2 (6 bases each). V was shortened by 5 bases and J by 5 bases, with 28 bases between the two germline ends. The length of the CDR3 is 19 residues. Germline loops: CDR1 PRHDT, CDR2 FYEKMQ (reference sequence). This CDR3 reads CASSTLGTGTFSFDNEQFF. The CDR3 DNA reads TGTGCCAGCAGCACCCTCGGTACAGGGACTTTTAGTTTTGACAATGAGCAGTTCTTC.

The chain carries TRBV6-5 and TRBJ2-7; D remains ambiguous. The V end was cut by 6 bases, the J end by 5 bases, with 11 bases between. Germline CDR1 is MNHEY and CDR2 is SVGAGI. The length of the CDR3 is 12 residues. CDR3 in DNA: TGTGCCAGCAGCCCCAGACAAGACGAGCAGTACTTC. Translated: CASSPRQDEQYF.

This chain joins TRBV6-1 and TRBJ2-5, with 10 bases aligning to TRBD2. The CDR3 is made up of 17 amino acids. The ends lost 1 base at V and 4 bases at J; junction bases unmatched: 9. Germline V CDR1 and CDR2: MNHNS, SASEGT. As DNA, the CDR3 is TGTGCCAGCAGTGAAGGGGCCCTAGCGGGGGTAGTAGAGACCCAGTACTTC. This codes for CASSEGALAGVVETQYF.

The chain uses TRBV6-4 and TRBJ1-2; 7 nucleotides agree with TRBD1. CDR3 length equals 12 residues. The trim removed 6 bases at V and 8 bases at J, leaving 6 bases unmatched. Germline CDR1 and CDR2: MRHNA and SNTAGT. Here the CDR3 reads CASRGTAGGYTF. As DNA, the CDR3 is TGTGCCAGCAGAGGGACAGCCGGGGGCTACACCTTC.

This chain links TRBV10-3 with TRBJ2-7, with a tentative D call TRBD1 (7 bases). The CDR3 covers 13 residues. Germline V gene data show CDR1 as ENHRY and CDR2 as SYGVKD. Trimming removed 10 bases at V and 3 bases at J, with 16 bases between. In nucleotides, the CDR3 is TGTGCCAACAGGCGACAGGGAGGCTACGAGCAGTACTTC. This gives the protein CANRRQGGYEQYF.